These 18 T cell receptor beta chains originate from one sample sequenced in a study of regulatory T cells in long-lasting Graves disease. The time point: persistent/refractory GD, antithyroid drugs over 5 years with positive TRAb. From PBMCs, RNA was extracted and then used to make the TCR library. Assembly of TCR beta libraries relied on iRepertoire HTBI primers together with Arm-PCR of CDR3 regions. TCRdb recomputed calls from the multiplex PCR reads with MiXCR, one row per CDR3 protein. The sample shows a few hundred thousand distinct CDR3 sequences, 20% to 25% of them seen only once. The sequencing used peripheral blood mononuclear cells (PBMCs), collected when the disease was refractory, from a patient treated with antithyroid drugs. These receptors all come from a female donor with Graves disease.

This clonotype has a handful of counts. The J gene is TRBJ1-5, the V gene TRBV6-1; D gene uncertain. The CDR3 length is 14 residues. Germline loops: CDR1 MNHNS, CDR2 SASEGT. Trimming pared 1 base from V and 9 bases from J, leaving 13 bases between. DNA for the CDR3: TGTGCCAGCAGTGAAGAGGAAAGGTTTCGGCCCCAGCATTTT. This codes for CASSEEERFRPQHF.

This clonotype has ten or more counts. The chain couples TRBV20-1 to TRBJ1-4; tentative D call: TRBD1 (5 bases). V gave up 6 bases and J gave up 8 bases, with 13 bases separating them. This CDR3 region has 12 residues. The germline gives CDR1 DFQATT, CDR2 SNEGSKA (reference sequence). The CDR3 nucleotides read TGCAGTGCGGACGGGGGGAGGGAAAAACTGTTTTTT. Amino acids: CSADGGREKLFF.

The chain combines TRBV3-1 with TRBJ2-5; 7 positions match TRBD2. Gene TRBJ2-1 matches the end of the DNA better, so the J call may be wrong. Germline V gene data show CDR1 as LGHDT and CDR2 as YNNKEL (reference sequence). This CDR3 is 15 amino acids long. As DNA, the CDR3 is TGTGCCAGCCGCCCGGGGGGTGAATTTTACAATGAGCAGTTCTTC. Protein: CASRPGGEFYNEQFF.

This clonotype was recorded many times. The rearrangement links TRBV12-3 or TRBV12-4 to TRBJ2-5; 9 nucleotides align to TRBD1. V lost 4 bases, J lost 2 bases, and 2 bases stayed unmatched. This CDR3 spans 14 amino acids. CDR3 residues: CASSWGQGQETQYF. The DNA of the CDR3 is TGTGCCAGCAGTTGGGGACAGGGACAAGAGACCCAGTACTTC.

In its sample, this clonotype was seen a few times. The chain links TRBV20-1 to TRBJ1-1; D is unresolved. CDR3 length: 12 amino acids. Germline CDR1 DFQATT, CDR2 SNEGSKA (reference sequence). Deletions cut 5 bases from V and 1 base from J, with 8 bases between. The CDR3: CSAPEGNTEAFF. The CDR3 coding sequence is TGCAGTGCTCCGGAAGGGAACACTGAAGCTTTCTTT.

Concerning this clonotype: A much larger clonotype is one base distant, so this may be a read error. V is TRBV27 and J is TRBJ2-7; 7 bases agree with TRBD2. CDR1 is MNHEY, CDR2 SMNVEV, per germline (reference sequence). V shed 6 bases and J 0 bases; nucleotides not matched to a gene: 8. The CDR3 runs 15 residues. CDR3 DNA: TGTGCCAGCAGGGCCGGGGCTAGCGGCTCCTACGAGCAGTACTTC. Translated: CASRAGASGSYEQYF.

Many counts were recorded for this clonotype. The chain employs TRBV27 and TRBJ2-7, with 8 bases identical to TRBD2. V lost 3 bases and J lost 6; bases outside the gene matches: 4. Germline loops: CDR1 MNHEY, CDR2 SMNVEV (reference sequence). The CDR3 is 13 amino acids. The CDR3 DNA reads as TGTGCCAGCAGTTTTGCTAGCGGGCGCGAGCAGTACTTC. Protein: CASSFASGREQYF.

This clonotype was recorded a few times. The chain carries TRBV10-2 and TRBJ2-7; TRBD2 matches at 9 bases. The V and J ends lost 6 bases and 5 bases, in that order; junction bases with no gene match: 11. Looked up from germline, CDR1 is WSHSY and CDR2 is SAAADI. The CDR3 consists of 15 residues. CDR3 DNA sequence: TGCGCCAGCAGGGAGCCGGGACTAGCATCCCACGAGCAGTACTTC. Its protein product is CASREPGLASHEQYF.

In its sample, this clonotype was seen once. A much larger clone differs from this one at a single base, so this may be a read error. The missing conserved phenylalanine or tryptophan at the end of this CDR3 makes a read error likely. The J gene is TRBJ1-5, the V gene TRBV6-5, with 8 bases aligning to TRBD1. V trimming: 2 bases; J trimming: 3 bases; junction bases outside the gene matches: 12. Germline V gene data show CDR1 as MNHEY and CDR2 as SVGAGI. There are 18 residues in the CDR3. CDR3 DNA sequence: TGTGCCAGCAGTTACGTGCCGTGGCAGGGGGCGATCAATCAGCCCCAGCATTCT. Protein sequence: CASSYVPWQGAINQPQHS.

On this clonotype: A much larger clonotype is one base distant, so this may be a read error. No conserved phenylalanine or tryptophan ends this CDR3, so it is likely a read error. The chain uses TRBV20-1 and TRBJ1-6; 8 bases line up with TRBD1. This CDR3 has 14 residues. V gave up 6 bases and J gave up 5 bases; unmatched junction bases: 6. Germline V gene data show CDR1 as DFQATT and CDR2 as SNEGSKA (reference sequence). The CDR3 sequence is CSARGQANNSPLHL. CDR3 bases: TGCAGTGCAAGGGGACAGGCGAATAATTCACCCCTCCACCTT.

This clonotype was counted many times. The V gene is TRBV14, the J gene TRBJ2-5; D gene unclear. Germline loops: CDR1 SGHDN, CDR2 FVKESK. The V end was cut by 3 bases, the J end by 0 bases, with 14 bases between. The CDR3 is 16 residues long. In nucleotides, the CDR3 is TGTGCCAGCAGCCAGCAGACTGTCCGCCACCAAGAGACCCAGTACTTC. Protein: CASSQQTVRHQETQYF.

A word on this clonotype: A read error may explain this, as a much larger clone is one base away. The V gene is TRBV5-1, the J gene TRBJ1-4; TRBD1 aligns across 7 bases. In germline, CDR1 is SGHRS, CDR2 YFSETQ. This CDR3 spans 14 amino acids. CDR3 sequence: CASSLDRGGEKLLF. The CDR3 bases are TGCGCCAGCAGCTTGGACAGGGGCGGTGAAAAACTGCTTTTT.

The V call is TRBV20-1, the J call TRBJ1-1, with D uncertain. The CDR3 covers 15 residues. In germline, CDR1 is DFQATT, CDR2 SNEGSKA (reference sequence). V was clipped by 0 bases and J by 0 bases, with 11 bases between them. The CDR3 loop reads CSARESGAMNTEAFF. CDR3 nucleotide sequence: TGCAGTGCTAGAGAGTCGGGTGCCATGAACACTGAAGCTTTCTTT.

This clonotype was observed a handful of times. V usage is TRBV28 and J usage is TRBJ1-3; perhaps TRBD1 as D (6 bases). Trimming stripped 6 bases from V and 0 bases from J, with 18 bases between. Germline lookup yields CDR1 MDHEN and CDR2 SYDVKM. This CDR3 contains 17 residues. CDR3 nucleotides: TGTGCCAGCAGCCCGGACAGAAACTTTCCCTCTGGAAACACCATATATTTT. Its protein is CASSPDRNFPSGNTIYF. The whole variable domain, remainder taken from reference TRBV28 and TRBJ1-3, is DVKVTQSSRYLVKRTGEKVFLECVQDMDHENMFWYRQDPGLGLRLIYFSYDVKMKEKGDIPEGYSVSREKKERFSLILESASTNQTSMYLCASSPDRNFPSGNTIYFGEGSWLTVV.

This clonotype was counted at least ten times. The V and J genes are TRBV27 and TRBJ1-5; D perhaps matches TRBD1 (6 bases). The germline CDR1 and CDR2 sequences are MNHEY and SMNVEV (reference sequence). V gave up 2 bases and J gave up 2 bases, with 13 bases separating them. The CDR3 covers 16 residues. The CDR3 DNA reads TGTGCCAGCAGTTTAAACCCCGCAGGGGGCAATCAGCCCCAGCATTTT. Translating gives CASSLNPAGGNQPQHF.

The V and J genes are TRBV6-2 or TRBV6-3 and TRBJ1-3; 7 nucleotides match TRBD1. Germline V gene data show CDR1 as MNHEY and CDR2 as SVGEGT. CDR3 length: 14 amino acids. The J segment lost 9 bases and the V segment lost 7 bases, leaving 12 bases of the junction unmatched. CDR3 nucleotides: TGTGCCAGCACCGATTGCGGACAGGCCATCACCATATATTTT. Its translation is CASTDCGQAITIYF.

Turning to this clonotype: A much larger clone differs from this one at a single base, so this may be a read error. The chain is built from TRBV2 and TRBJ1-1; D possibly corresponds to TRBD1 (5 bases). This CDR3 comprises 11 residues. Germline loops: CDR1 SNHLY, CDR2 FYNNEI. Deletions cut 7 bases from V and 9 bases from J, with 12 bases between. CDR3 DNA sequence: TGTGCCAGCACCCAAGGGGCCCAAGCTTTCTTT. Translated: CASTQGAQAFF.

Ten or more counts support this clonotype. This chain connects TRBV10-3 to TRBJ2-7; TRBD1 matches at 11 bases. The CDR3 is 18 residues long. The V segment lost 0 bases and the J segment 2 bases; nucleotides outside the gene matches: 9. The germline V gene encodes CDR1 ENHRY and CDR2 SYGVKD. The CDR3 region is CAISESGRGTGGAYEQYF. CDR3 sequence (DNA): TGTGCCATCAGTGAGTCCGGAAGAGGGACAGGGGGAGCCTACGAGCAGTACTTC.